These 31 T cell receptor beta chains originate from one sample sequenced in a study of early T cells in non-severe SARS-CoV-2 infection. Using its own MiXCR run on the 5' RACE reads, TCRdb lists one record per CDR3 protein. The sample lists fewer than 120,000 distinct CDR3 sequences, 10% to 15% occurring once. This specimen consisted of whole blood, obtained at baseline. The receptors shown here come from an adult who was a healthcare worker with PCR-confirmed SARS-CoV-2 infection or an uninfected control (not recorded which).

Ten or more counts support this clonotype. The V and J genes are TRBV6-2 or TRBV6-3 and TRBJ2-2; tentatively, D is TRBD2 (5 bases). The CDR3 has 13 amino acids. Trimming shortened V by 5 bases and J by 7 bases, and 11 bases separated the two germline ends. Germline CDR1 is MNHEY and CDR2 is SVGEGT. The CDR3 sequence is CASSAGQIGELFF. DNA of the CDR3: TGTGCCAGCAGTGCGGGTCAAATCGGGGAGCTGTTTTTT.

The DNA for the CDR3 is TGCAGTGCTAGAGATGTCGGGACTAGTGGGTACGAGCAGTACTTC. This codes for CSARDVGTSGYEQYF. This sequence joins TRBV20-1 and TRBJ2-7; TRBD2 agrees at 8 bases. Unmatched junction bases numbered 8, after V lost 0 bases and J lost 4 bases. The CDR3 is 15 residues long. CDR1 is DFQATT, CDR2 SNEGSKA, per germline (reference sequence).

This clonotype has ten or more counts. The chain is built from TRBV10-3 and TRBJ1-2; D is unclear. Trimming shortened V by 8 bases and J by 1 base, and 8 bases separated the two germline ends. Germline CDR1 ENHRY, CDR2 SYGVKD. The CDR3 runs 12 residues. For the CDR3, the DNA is TGTGCCATCTCTGCCATTAACTATGGCTACACCTTC. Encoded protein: CAISAINYGYTF.

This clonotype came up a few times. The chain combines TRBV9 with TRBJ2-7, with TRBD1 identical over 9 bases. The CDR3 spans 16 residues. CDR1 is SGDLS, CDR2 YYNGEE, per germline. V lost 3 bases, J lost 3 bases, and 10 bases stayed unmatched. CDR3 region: CASSEGDRAAGYEQYF. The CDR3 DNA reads TGTGCCAGCAGCGAGGGGGACAGGGCGGCTGGCTACGAGCAGTACTTC.

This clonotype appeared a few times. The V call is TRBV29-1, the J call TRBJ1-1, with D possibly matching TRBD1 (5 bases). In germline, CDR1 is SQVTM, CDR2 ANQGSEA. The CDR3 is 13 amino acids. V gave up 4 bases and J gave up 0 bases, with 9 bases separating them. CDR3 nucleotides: TGCAGCGTTGCGGACACTTTGAACACTGAAGCTTTCTTT. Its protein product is CSVADTLNTEAFF.

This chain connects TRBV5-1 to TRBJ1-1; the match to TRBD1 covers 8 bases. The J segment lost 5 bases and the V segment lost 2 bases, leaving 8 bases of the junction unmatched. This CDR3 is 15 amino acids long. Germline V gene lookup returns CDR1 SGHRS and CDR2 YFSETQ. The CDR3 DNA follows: TGCGCCAGCAGCTTTCCAGGGGGCGCGAGGACTGAAGCTTTCTTT. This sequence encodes CASSFPGGARTEAFF.

The CDR3 DNA is TGCAGTGCTAGAGATTTGCCAGGGGGATTTGACACTGAAGCTTTCTTT. Protein sequence: CSARDLPGGFDTEAFF. The rearrangement uses TRBV20-1 and TRBJ1-1, with TRBD1 matching 7 bases. V was clipped by 0 bases and J by 3 bases; unmatched bases: 10. This CDR3 comprises 16 residues. Per the germline V gene, CDR1 is DFQATT and CDR2 is SNEGSKA (reference sequence).

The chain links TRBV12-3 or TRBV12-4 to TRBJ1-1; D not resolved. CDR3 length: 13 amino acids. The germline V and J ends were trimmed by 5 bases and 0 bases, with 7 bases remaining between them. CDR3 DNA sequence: TGTGCCAGCAGTCCGGAGATGAACACTGAAGCTTTCTTT. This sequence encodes CASSPEMNTEAFF.

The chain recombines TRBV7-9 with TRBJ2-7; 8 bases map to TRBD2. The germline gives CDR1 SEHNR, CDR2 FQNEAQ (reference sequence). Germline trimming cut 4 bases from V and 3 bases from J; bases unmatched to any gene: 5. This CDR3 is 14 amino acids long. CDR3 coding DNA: TGTGCCAGCAGCTACGGGACTAGACTCTACGAGCAGTACTTC. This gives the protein CASSYGTRLYEQYF. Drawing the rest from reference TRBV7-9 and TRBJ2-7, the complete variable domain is DTGVSQNPRHKITKRGQNVTFRCDPISEHNRLYWYRQTLGQGPEFLTYFQNEAQLEKSRLLSDRFSAERPKGSFSTLEIQRTEQGDSAMYLCASSYGTRLYEQYFGPGTRLTVT.

Written as DNA, the CDR3 is TGTGCCAACATTGGACTAGCCGACAATGAGCAGTTCTTC. Amino acid sequence: CANIGLADNEQFF. This sequence joins TRBV2 and TRBJ2-1, with 8 nucleotides matching TRBD2. The ends lost 10 bases at V and 5 bases at J; junction bases unmatched: 7. The CDR3 has 13 residues. Germline CDR1 SNHLY, CDR2 FYNNEI.

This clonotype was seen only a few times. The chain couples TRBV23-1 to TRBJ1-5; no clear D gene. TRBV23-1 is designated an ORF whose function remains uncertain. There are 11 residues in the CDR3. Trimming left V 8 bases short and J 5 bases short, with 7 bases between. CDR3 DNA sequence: TGCGCCAGCCAACTCGATCAGCCCCAGCATTTT. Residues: CASQLDQPQHF.

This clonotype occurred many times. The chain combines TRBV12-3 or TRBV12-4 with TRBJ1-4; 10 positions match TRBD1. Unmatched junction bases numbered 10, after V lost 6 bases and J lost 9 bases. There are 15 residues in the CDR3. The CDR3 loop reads CASSHLGTGVKKLFF. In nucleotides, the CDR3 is TGTGCCAGCAGCCACCTCGGGACAGGGGTGAAAAAACTGTTTTTT.

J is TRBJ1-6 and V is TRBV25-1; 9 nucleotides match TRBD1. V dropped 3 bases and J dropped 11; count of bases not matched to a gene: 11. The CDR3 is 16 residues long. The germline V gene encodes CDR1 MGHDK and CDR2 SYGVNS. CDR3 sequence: CASSDPASGQGTPLHF. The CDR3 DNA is TGTGCCAGCAGTGATCCCGCCTCGGGACAGGGAACACCCCTCCACTTT.

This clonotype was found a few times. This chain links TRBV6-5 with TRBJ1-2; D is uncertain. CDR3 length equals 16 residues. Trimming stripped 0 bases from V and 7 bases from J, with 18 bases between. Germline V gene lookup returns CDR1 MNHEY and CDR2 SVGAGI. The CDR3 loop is CASSYSIGSDVSGYTF. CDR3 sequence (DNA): TGTGCCAGCAGTTACTCGATCGGGTCCGATGTATCTGGCTACACCTTC.

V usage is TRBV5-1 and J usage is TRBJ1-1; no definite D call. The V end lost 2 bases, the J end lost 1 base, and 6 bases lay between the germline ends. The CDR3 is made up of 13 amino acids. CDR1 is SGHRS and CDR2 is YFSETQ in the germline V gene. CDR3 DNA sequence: TGCGCCAGCAGCTTCCGGAGGAACACTGAAGCTTTCTTT. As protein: CASSFRRNTEAFF.

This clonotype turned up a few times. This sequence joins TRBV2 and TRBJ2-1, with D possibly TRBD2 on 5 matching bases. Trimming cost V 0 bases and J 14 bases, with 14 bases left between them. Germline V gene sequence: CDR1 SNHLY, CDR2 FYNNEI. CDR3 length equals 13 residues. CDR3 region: CASSEAVVGEKFF. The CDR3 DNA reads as TGTGCCAGCAGTGAAGCCGTGGTCGGGGAGAAGTTCTTC.

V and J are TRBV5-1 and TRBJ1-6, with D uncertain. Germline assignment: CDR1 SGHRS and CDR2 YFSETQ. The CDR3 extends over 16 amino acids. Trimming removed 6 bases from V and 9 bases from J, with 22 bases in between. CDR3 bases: TGCGCCAGCAAGGAAGGCAATACCGGTATTGGTTCACCCCTCCACTTT. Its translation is CASKEGNTGIGSPLHF.

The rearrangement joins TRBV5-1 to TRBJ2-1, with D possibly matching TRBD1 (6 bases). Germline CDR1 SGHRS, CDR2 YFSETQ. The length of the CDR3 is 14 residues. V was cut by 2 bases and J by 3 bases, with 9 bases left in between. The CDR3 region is CASSFRQVYNEQFF. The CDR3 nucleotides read TGCGCCAGCAGCTTCCGACAGGTCTACAATGAGCAGTTCTTC.

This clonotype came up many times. The chain's CDR3 is CASSLRIYNEQFF. DNA for the CDR3: TGTGCCAGCAGCTTGAGGATCTACAATGAGCAGTTCTTC. The gene calls are TRBV5-4 and TRBJ2-1; D remains ambiguous. The V gene lost 1 base and the J gene lost 3 bases, with 5 bases spanning the gap. The V gene's germline CDR1 is SGHNT and CDR2 YYREEE (reference sequence). The CDR3 has 13 amino acids.

The CDR3 region is CASSSRGLTEAFF. CDR3 sequence (DNA): TGTGCCAGCAGCTCCCGGGGGCTCACTGAAGCTTTCTTT. The chain uses TRBV7-3 and TRBJ1-1; maybe TRBD1 (6 bases). The CDR3 is 13 residues long. V was cut by 4 bases and J by 4 bases, with 10 bases left in between. Germline CDR1 is SGHTA and CDR2 is FQGTGA.

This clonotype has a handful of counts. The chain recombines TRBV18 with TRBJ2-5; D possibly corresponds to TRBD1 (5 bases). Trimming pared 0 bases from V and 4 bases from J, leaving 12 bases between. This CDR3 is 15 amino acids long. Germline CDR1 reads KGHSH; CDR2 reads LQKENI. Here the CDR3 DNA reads TGTGCCAGCTCACCACCTTCCGGTAGGGGAGAGACCCAGTACTTC. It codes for CASSPPSGRGETQYF.

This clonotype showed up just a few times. The CDR3 is CASSTPRGMGEQFF. CDR3 coding DNA: TGTGCCAGCAGCACACCCCGGGGGATGGGTGAGCAGTTCTTC. The chain carries TRBV11-2 and TRBJ2-1; D might be TRBD2 (6 bases). V gave up 5 bases and J gave up 9 bases, with 17 bases separating them. This CDR3 has 14 residues. Germline CDR1 reads SGHAT; CDR2 reads FQNNGV.

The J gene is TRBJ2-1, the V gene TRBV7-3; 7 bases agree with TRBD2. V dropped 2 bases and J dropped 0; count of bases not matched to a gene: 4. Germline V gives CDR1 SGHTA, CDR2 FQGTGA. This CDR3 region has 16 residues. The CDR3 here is CASSLDGGSSYNEQFF. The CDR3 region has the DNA TGTGCCAGCAGCTTAGATGGCGGGAGCTCCTACAATGAGCAGTTCTTC.

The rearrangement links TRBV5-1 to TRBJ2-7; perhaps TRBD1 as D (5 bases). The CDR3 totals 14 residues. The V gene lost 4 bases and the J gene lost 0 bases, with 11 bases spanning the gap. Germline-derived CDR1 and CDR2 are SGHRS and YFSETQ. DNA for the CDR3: TGCGCCAGCAGCCCGCAGGGAAGCTCCTACGAGCAGTACTTC. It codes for CASSPQGSSYEQYF.

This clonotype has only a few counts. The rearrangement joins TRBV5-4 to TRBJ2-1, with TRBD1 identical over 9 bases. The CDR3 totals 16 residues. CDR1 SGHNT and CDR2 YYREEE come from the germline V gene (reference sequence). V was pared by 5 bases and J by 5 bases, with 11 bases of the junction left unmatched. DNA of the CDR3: TGTGCCAGCAGTCAACGTGGGACAGGGAGTCACAATGAGCAGTTCTTC. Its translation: CASSQRGTGSHNEQFF.

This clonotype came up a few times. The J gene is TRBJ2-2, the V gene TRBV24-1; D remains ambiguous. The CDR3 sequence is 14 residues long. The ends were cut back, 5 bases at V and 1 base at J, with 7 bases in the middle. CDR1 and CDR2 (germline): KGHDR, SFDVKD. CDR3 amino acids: CATSGPWNTGELFF. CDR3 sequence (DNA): TGTGCCACCAGTGGTCCCTGGAACACCGGGGAGCTGTTTTTT.

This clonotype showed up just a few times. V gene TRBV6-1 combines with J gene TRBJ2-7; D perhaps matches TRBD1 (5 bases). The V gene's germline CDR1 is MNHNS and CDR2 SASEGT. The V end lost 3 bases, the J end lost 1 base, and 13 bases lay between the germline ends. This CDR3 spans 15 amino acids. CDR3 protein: CASSDFGASSYEQYF. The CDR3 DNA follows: TGTGCCAGCAGTGATTTTGGGGCTTCTTCCTACGAGCAGTACTTC.

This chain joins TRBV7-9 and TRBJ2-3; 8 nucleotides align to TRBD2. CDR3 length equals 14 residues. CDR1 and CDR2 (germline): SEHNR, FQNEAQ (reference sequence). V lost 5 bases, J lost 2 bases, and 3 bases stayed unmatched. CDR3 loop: CASSLSGNTDTQYF. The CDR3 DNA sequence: TGTGCCAGCAGCCTTAGCGGGAACACAGATACGCAGTATTTT. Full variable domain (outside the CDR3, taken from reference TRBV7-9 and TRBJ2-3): DTGVSQNPRHKITKRGQNVTFRCDPISEHNRLYWYRQTLGQGPEFLTYFQNEAQLEKSRLLSDRFSAERPKGSFSTLEIQRTEQGDSAMYLCASSLSGNTDTQYFGPGTRLTVL.

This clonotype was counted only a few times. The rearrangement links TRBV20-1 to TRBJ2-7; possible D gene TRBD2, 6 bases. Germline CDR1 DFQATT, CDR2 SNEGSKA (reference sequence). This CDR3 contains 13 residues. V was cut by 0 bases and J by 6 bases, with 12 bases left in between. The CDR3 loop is CSARDNTGVEQYF. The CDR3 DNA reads TGCAGTGCTAGAGATAATACGGGAGTCGAGCAGTACTTC.

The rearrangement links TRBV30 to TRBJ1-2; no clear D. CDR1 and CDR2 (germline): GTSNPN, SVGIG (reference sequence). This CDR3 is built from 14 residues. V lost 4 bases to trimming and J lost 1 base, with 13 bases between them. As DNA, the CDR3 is TGTGCCTGGAACCGCGGCCGGAATAACTATGGCTACACCTTC. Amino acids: CAWNRGRNNYGYTF.

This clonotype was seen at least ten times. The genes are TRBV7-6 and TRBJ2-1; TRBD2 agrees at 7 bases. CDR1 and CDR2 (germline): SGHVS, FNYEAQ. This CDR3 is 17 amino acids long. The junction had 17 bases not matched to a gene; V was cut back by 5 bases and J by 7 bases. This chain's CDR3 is CASSPEASGNLVNEQFF. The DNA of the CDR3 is TGTGCCAGCAGCCCAGAGGCTAGCGGTAATCTGGTTAATGAGCAGTTCTTC.